The 21 T cell receptor beta chains below were found in one sample sequenced in a study of T cell changes during pregnancy in multiple sclerosis (dated by TCRdb to the late 2010s). Receptors were amplified or captured by the immunoSEQ multiplex PCR assay. TCRdb carries this immuneACCESS record with in-frame sequences only. Its versions omit some clonotypes, under half of them owing to an unresolved V gene in the studies checked, with the rest unexplained. The sample table holds roughly 30,000 clones, of which approximately 88% were seen once. Over 0.45% of the sample is in the top ten clones. This specimen was CD4+ T cells from peripheral blood mononuclear cells, taken in the first trimester of pregnancy. The source of these receptors is a female donor in good health, enrolled as a control in a pregnancy study.

The chain combines TRBV7-3 with TRBJ2-6; D uncertain. CDR1 is SGHTA, CDR2 FQGTGA, per germline. The germline V and J ends were trimmed by 5 bases and 0 bases, with 8 bases remaining between them. This CDR3 is 15 amino acids long. In DNA form, the CDR3 reads TGTGCCAGCAGCCTGGGCATCTCTGGGGCCAACGTCCTGACTTTC. It specifies CASSLGISGANVLTF.

The V and J genes are TRBV6-5 and TRBJ1-1; maybe TRBD1 (5 bases). Germline CDR1 reads MNHEY; CDR2 reads SVGAGI. The CDR3 consists of 15 residues. V was shortened by 2 bases and J by 0 bases, with 10 bases between the two germline ends. CDR3 bases: TGTGCCAGCAGTTACGAAGGACACTTGAACACTGAAGCTTTCTTT. It is translated as CASSYEGHLNTEAFF.

The chain is built from TRBV2 and TRBJ2-1, with no clear D. Germline CDR1 and CDR2: SNHLY and FYNNEI. With 5 bases removed from V and 1 base from J, the gap between germline ends came to 12 bases. There are 15 residues in the CDR3. Here the CDR3 DNA reads TGTGCCAGCAGTCAAAGTAGTTATTCCTACAATGAGCAGTTCTTC. Its translation is CASSQSSYSYNEQFF. Looking up the rest from reference TRBV2 and TRBJ2-1 gives the full variable domain: EPEVTQTPSHQVTQMGQEVILRCVPISNHLYFYWYRQILGQKVEFLVSFYNNEISEKSEIFDDQFSVERPDGSNFTLKIRSTKLEDSAMYFCASSQSSYSYNEQFFGPGTRLTVL.

This chain joins TRBV7-3 and TRBJ2-2; TRBD2 aligns across 7 bases. The V gene end was trimmed by 5 bases and the J gene end by 6 bases; junction bases not matched to a gene: 3. Germline assignment: CDR1 SGHTA and CDR2 FQGTGA. There are 13 residues in the CDR3. The chain's CDR3 is CASSQGLAGELFF. The CDR3 region has the DNA TGTGCCAGCAGCCAAGGACTAGCCGGGGAGCTGTTTTTT.

The chain couples TRBV28 to TRBJ1-2; D possibly corresponds to TRBD1 (5 bases). V shed 3 bases and J shed 5 bases, with 13 bases lying between them. This CDR3 is built from 14 residues. Germline CDR1 and CDR2: MDHEN and SYDVKM. CDR3 DNA: TGTGCCAGCAGTTTGGGGCAGGGTGGATATGGCTACACCTTC. Translating gives CASSLGQGGYGYTF.

The J gene is TRBJ1-1, the V gene TRBV30; TRBD1 is a possible D gene (6 bases). This CDR3 comprises 13 residues. Germline loops: CDR1 GTSNPN, CDR2 SVGIG (reference sequence). V was clipped by 8 bases and J by 3 bases, with 16 bases between them. In nucleotides, the CDR3 is TGTGCCCGCCATGGACAGTCCGACACTGAAGCTTTCTTT. Amino acids: CARHGQSDTEAFF.

The chain uses TRBV10-3 and TRBJ1-4; D possibly corresponds to TRBD1 (6 bases). The V end lost 6 bases, the J end lost 8 bases, and 16 bases lay between the germline ends. The germline V gene has CDR1 ENHRY and CDR2 SYGVKD. This CDR3 is built from 14 residues. CDR3 sequence: CAIRDSFSTEKLFF. Written as DNA, the CDR3 is TGTGCCATCAGGGACAGCTTTTCTACCGAAAAACTGTTTTTT.

The chain uses TRBV30 and TRBJ1-4; TRBD1 is a possible D gene (6 bases). The germline CDR1 and CDR2 sequences are GTSNPN and SVGIG (reference sequence). This CDR3 region has 15 residues. V gave up 2 bases and J gave up 3 bases, with 13 bases separating them. The CDR3 is CAWSHTGRSNEKLFF. DNA of the CDR3: TGTGCCTGGAGTCACACAGGGCGTTCTAATGAAAAACTGTTTTTT.

CDR3 DNA: TGTGCCAGCAAGATGGCGGCTAGCACAGATACGCAGTATTTT. This sequence encodes CASKMAASTDTQYF. V gene TRBV2 combines with J gene TRBJ2-3; no clear D. The CDR3 has 14 amino acids. Trimming removed 7 bases at V and 0 bases at J, with 11 bases between. Germline CDR1 is SNHLY and CDR2 is FYNNEI.

CDR3 loop: CASSLFGQGEGNTIYF. CDR3 nucleotide sequence: TGTGCCAGCAGTTTATTCGGACAGGGGGAAGGAAACACCATATATTTT. The rearrangement joins TRBV28 to TRBJ1-3; 10 bases fit TRBD1. Germline CDR1 is MDHEN and CDR2 is SYDVKM. The length of the CDR3 is 16 residues. J was trimmed by 4 bases and V by 1 base; bases with no gene match: 4.

The CDR3 here is CASSAPVSEGNTIYF. The DNA for the CDR3 is TGTGCCAGCAGCGCACCTGTTAGTGAAGGAAACACCATATATTTT. The chain has TRBV28 and TRBJ1-3; D is unresolved. Between the trimmed V and J ends, which lost 6 bases and 4 bases, there was a span of 16 bases. The germline CDR1 and CDR2 sequences are MDHEN and SYDVKM. CDR3 length: 15 residues.

The CDR3 DNA reads as TGTGCCAGCAGCCTCGGGACTTGGGGAGATACGCAGTATTTT. This encodes CASSLGTWGDTQYF. V and J are TRBV11-2 and TRBJ2-3, with D maybe TRBD2 (6 bases). The V end was cut by 5 bases, the J end by 5 bases, with 14 bases between. This CDR3 is built from 14 residues. The germline CDR1 and CDR2 sequences are SGHAT and FQNNGV.

The gene calls are TRBV19 and TRBJ2-5, with 8 bases lining up with TRBD1. The germline V gene encodes CDR1 LNHDA and CDR2 SQIVND (reference sequence). The CDR3 is 16 amino acids. The junction had 14 bases not matched to a gene; V was cut back by 6 bases and J by 5 bases. CDR3 sequence (DNA): TGTGCCAGTAGACGGACAGGGACCCCTAATCAGGAGACCCAGTACTTC. This codes for CASRRTGTPNQETQYF.

V usage is TRBV5-1 and J usage is TRBJ1-4; 7 positions agree with TRBD1. The V and J ends lost 0 bases and 0 bases, in that order; junction bases with no gene match: 5. Germline-derived CDR1 and CDR2 are SGHRS and YFSETQ. The CDR3 loop spans 17 amino acids. In nucleotides, the CDR3 is TGCGCCAGCAGCTTGGCCACAGGGGTGGCAACTAATGAAAAACTGTTTTTT. Translation: CASSLATGVATNEKLFF.

The chain employs TRBV5-6 and TRBJ2-3; 9 bases are a match to TRBD2. V shed 2 bases, J shed 1 base, and the junction held 2 bases outside the gene matches. Germline V CDR1 and CDR2: SGHDT, YYEEEE. The CDR3 contains 15 residues. CDR3 region: CASSLTSGRTDTQYF. For the CDR3, the DNA is TGTGCCAGCAGCTTAACTAGCGGGCGCACAGATACGCAGTATTTT.

This sequence joins TRBV7-2 and TRBJ2-3, with D possibly TRBD2 on 6 matching bases. From germline, CDR1 is SGHTA and CDR2 FQGNSA. Trimming left V 5 bases short and J 0 bases short, with 9 bases between. The CDR3 length is 14 residues. CDR3 DNA: TGTGCCAGCAGCCTCGGGACTAGCACAGATACGCAGTATTTT. Its protein is CASSLGTSTDTQYF. Filled out from reference TRBV7-2 and TRBJ2-3, the complete variable domain reads GAGVSQSPSNKVTEKGKDVELRCDPISGHTALYWYRQSLGQGLEFLIYFQGNSAPDKSGLPSDRFSAERTGGSVSTLTIQRTQQEDSAVYLCASSLGTSTDTQYFGPGTRLTVL.

The chain joins TRBV19 to TRBJ2-1, with D unresolved. Germline-derived CDR1 and CDR2 are LNHDA and SQIVND (reference sequence). With 6 bases removed from V and 0 bases from J, the gap between germline ends came to 18 bases. The CDR3 has 17 residues. The CDR3 sequence is CASSKLPDSSSYNEQFF. CDR3 coding DNA: TGTGCCAGTAGCAAGCTTCCCGACTCCAGCTCCTACAATGAGCAGTTCTTC. Variable domain in full (rest from reference TRBV19 and TRBJ2-1): DGGITQSPKYLFRKEGQNVTLSCEQNLNHDAMYWYRQDPGQGLRLIYYSQIVNDFQKGDIAEGYSVSREKKESFPLTVTSAQKNPTAFYLCASSKLPDSSSYNEQFFGPGTRLTVL.

This chain uses TRBV11-2 with TRBJ2-7; 7 nucleotides align to TRBD2. Germline CDR1 is SGHAT and CDR2 is FQNNGV. The CDR3 runs to 16 residues. After removal of 3 bases from V and 0 bases from J, the junction contained 8 bases not matched to a gene. CDR3 bases: TGTGCCAGCAGCTTCATTACGGGGGGAAGCTCCTACGAGCAGTACTTC. This translates into CASSFITGGSSYEQYF.

The rearrangement links TRBV6-5 to TRBJ1-2, with D perhaps TRBD1 (5 bases). This CDR3 is built from 14 residues. Germline CDR1 MNHEY, CDR2 SVGAGI. The germline V and J ends were trimmed by 0 bases and 4 bases, with 9 bases remaining between them. CDR3 nucleotide sequence: TGTGCCAGCAGTTACTCCCAGGGAGGCTATGGCTACACCTTC. This encodes CASSYSQGGYGYTF.

The rearrangement links TRBV6-1 to TRBJ2-3; 10 bases are shared with TRBD2. The CDR3 loop spans 15 amino acids. V lost 5 bases to trimming and J lost 3 bases; unmatched junction nucleotides: 5. Germline lookup yields CDR1 MNHNS and CDR2 SASEGT. The CDR3 spells CASSSLAGGTDTQYF. The CDR3 DNA reads TGTGCCAGCAGTTCTTTAGCGGGAGGTACAGATACGCAGTATTTT.

The sample holds one count of this clone. The chain uses TRBV19 and TRBJ2-1, with 8 bases identical to TRBD1. The V gene end was trimmed by 3 bases and the J gene end by 4 bases; junction bases not matched to a gene: 5. The V gene's germline CDR1 is LNHDA and CDR2 SQIVND (reference sequence). The CDR3 sequence is 15 residues long. The CDR3 region is CASSISGTGYNEQFF. CDR3 sequence (DNA): TGTGCCAGTAGTATCTCCGGGACAGGTTACAATGAGCAGTTCTTC.